The next 27 T cell receptor beta chains were all read from a single sample in a study of CD8 T cells in Susac syndrome. Random hexamers primed reverse transcription of roughly 0.5 to 1 ug RNA. In TCRdb, the immunoSEQ multiplex PCR reads were re-called with MiXCR into one record per CDR3 protein. The sample contains fewer than 350,000 distinct CDR3 sequences, about 88% of which appear only once. The sample comprised CD8+ T cells from PBMCs. All receptors derive from a human donor with multiple sclerosis.

This clonotype was seen a handful of times. The rearrangement joins TRBV5-8 to TRBJ2-2, with 9 bases that match TRBD1. The CDR3 has 15 residues. The V gene's germline CDR1 is SGHTS and CDR2 YDEGEE. V was clipped by 3 bases and J by 7 bases; unmatched bases: 7. The CDR3 reads CASSSGTGLFGELFF. The CDR3 region has the DNA TGTGCCAGCAGCTCCGGGACAGGGCTCTTCGGGGAGCTGTTTTTT.

The chain has TRBV7-9 and TRBJ2-7; a possible D gene is TRBD1 (6 bases). This CDR3 has 12 residues. The germline V gene has CDR1 SEHNR and CDR2 FQNEAQ (reference sequence). V gave up 5 bases and J gave up 5 bases, with 10 bases separating them. In nucleotides, the CDR3 is TGTGCCAGCAGCCCCGACAGGAACGAGCAGTACTTC. Translated: CASSPDRNEQYF.

The chain recombines TRBV4-1 with TRBJ1-5; D is undetermined. V was pared by 3 bases and J by 6 bases, with 9 bases between. The CDR3 has 13 residues. The germline V gene encodes CDR1 MGHRA and CDR2 YSYEKL. CDR3 sequence reads: CASSQAGSQPQHF. The CDR3 nucleotides read TGCGCCAGCAGCCAGGCGGGGTCTCAGCCCCAGCATTTT.

The chain links TRBV7-9 to TRBJ2-1, with a tentative D call TRBD1 (6 bases). The ends were cut back, 4 bases at V and 5 bases at J, with 6 bases in the middle. The CDR3 covers 12 residues. CDR1 and CDR2 (germline): SEHNR, FQNEAQ (reference sequence). CDR3 sequence (DNA): TGTGCCAGCAGCTGGGGGCACAATGAGCAGTTCTTC. The encoded protein is CASSWGHNEQFF.

The chain joins TRBV29-1 to TRBJ1-4; the D is unclear. CDR3 length equals 11 residues. Germline CDR1 SQVTM, CDR2 ANQGSEA. The germline V and J ends were trimmed by 5 bases and 8 bases, with 9 bases remaining between them. In DNA form, the CDR3 reads TGCAGCGTTCCAAAAGGGGAAAAACTGTTTTTT. This sequence encodes CSVPKGEKLFF.

The V call is TRBV6-2 or TRBV6-3, the J call TRBJ2-3, with 9 bases fitting TRBD2. This CDR3 has 14 residues. The V gene's germline CDR1 is MNHEY and CDR2 SVGEGT. Germline trimming cut 3 bases from V and 5 bases from J; bases unmatched to any gene: 3. CDR3 bases: TGTGCCAGCAGTTATAGCGGGAGTGGAGATACGCAGTATTTT. It translates to CASSYSGSGDTQYF.

CDR3 DNA sequence: TGTGCCAGCAGCCCCGGGGGGGGGCTGGCTTCCTACAATGAGCAGTTCTTC. It codes for CASSPGGGLASYNEQFF. The chain couples TRBV9 to TRBJ2-1, with TRBD2 matching 8 bases. Looked up from germline, CDR1 is SGDLS and CDR2 is YYNGEE. Losses at the gene ends were 4 bases for V and 1 base for J; bases not matched to a gene: 10. The CDR3 loop spans 17 amino acids.

J is TRBJ2-5 and V is TRBV12-3 or TRBV12-4; D might be TRBD2 (5 bases). Trimming shortened V by 8 bases and J by 7 bases, and 14 bases separated the two germline ends. The CDR3 covers 12 residues. The DNA of the CDR3 is TGTGCCAGCCTTTCGGTGGCGGGGACCCAGTACTTC. Translated: CASLSVAGTQYF.

The V gene is TRBV19, the J gene TRBJ1-5; D gene unclear. Germline lookup yields CDR1 LNHDA and CDR2 SQIVND (reference sequence). The CDR3 totals 13 residues. Trimming cost V 2 bases and J 8 bases, with 10 bases left between them. The CDR3 spells CASSIWGGEPQHF. CDR3 nucleotides: TGTGCCAGTAGTATATGGGGTGGGGAGCCCCAGCATTTT. The full variable domain, its missing parts supplied by reference TRBV19 and TRBJ1-5, is DGGITQSPKYLFRKEGQNVTLSCEQNLNHDAMYWYRQDPGQGLRLIYYSQIVNDFQKGDIAEGYSVSREKKESFPLTVTSAQKNPTAFYLCASSIWGGEPQHFGDGTRLSIL.

J is TRBJ2-7 and V is TRBV4-3, with unresolved D. CDR3 length equals 13 residues. Germline assignment: CDR1 LGHNA and CDR2 YSLEER. Between the trimmed V and J ends, which lost 0 bases and 3 bases, there was a span of 6 bases. DNA of the CDR3: TGCGCCAGCAGCCAAGAGGAGAACTACGAGCAGTACTTC. Amino acid sequence: CASSQEENYEQYF.

The chain is built from TRBV7-9 and TRBJ1-2; D is unresolved. V lost 1 base and J lost 4, with 7 bases in between. The CDR3 consists of 13 residues. In germline, CDR1 is SEHNR, CDR2 FQNEAQ (reference sequence). The CDR3 region is CASSLEIGYGYTF. The CDR3 bases are TGTGCCAGCAGCTTAGAGATCGGCTATGGCTACACCTTC.

The CDR3 loop reads CSVPPGLAGSPYNEQFF. CDR3 DNA: TGCAGCGTTCCGCCGGGACTAGCGGGGTCCCCCTACAATGAGCAGTTCTTC. The chain is built from TRBV29-1 and TRBJ2-1; 13 nucleotides match TRBD2. Germline assignment: CDR1 SQVTM and CDR2 ANQGSEA. V lost 5 bases and J lost 2; bases outside the gene matches: 9. The CDR3 totals 17 residues.

The rearrangement joins TRBV30 to TRBJ2-7, with TRBD2 as a possible D gene (6 bases). The ends were cut back, 3 bases at V and 0 bases at J, with 18 bases in the middle. Looked up from germline, CDR1 is GTSNPN and CDR2 is SVGIG (reference sequence). The CDR3 consists of 16 residues. CDR3 coding DNA: TGTGCCTGGAGGCGCCTGGAGGGTGTGGGCTCCTACGAGCAGTACTTC. It yields the protein CAWRRLEGVGSYEQYF.

The sample holds one count of this clonotype. The chain joins TRBV7-9 to TRBJ2-5; D might be TRBD2 (6 bases). Germline V CDR1 and CDR2: SEHNR, FQNEAQ (reference sequence). V shed 5 bases and J shed 1 base, with 14 bases lying between them. The CDR3 is 15 residues long. CDR3 in amino acids: CASSPVLATQETQYF. The CDR3 DNA follows: TGTGCCAGCAGCCCGGTGCTAGCGACCCAAGAGACCCAGTACTTC.

The chain has TRBV9 and TRBJ2-7; possible D gene TRBD2, 6 bases. Germline lookup yields CDR1 SGDLS and CDR2 YYNGEE. CDR3 length equals 14 residues. V was shortened by 3 bases and J by 0 bases, with 10 bases between the two germline ends. CDR3 sequence reads: CASSGRGSSYEQYF. The CDR3 nucleotides are TGTGCCAGCAGCGGACGGGGGTCCTCCTACGAGCAGTACTTC.

The chain has TRBV27 and TRBJ2-2, with 9 bases fitting TRBD1. With 7 bases clipped from V and 6 bases from J, the junction kept 18 bases outside the gene matches. Looked up from germline, CDR1 is MNHEY and CDR2 is SMNVEV (reference sequence). The CDR3 spans 18 residues. CDR3 sequence reads: CASNSDVPGQGSPGELFF. DNA for the CDR3: TGTGCCAGCAATTCCGACGTCCCGGGACAGGGATCCCCCGGGGAGCTGTTTTTT.

The chain employs TRBV2 and TRBJ2-3, with 7 bases lining up with TRBD2. Trimming removed 1 base from V and 2 bases from J; junction bases left unmatched: 6. The CDR3 sequence is 16 residues long. Germline-derived CDR1 and CDR2 are SNHLY and FYNNEI. The CDR3 DNA follows: TGTGCCAGCAGTGAAGGTGGGGGGGGAGCCACAGATACGCAGTATTTT. This encodes CASSEGGGGATDTQYF.

This chain links TRBV25-1 with TRBJ2-3; 12 positions match TRBD2. V dropped 1 base and J dropped 4; count of bases not matched to a gene: 3. CDR3 length: 16 residues. Germline-derived CDR1 and CDR2 are MGHDK and SYGVNS. The CDR3 sequence is CASSEWTSGNSDTQYF. As DNA, the CDR3 is TGTGCCAGCAGTGAATGGACTAGCGGGAATTCAGATACGCAGTATTTT. The entire variable domain, with the rest obtained from reference TRBV25-1 and TRBJ2-3, is as follows: EADIYQTPRYLVIGTGKKITLECSQTMGHDKMYWYQQDPGMELHLIHYSYGVNSTEKGDLSSESTVSRIRTEHFPLTLESARPSHTSQYLCASSEWTSGNSDTQYFGPGTRLTVL.

The CDR3 DNA reads as TGCAGTGCTAGAGATCCCCCAAATGGCTACACCTTC. It encodes CSARDPPNGYTF. This chain uses TRBV20-1 with TRBJ1-2; D remains ambiguous. Deletions cut 0 bases from V and 6 bases from J, with 8 bases between. The CDR3 sequence is 12 residues long. Germline V CDR1 and CDR2: DFQATT, SNEGSKA (reference sequence).

This clonotype was seen a single time. V gene TRBV7-9 combines with J gene TRBJ2-1; 7 positions agree with TRBD2. Germline lookup yields CDR1 SEHNR and CDR2 FQNEAQ (reference sequence). The CDR3 consists of 18 residues. J was trimmed by 10 bases and V by 11 bases; bases with no gene match: 29. The CDR3 sequence: CAGGVAGSPRRPGGEQFF. The CDR3, as DNA: TGTGCCGGCGGCGTGGCCGGGTCCCCTCGGCGGCCCGGGGGGGAGCAGTTCTTC.

V and J are TRBV13 and TRBJ2-1, with 9 bases that match TRBD2. The trim removed 3 bases at V and 9 bases at J, leaving 6 bases unmatched. The CDR3 sequence is 14 residues long. CDR1 PRHDT and CDR2 FYEKMQ come from the germline V gene (reference sequence). CDR3 in amino acids: CASSLLAGEGEQFF. The CDR3 DNA is TGTGCCAGCAGCTTGTTAGCGGGAGAGGGTGAGCAGTTCTTC.

The chain recombines TRBV7-9 with TRBJ2-1, with D unclear. Deletions cut 3 bases from V and 9 bases from J, with 3 bases between. The CDR3 sequence is 10 residues long. Germline loops: CDR1 SEHNR, CDR2 FQNEAQ (reference sequence). Here the CDR3 DNA reads TGTGCCAGCAGCTTTATTGAGCAGTTCTTC. Translated, it gives CASSFIEQFF.

The chain couples TRBV9 to TRBJ1-4; unclear D gene. This CDR3 contains 16 residues. Per germline, CDR1 SGDLS and CDR2 YYNGEE. V was pared by 4 bases and J by 4 bases, with 17 bases between. The CDR3 nucleotides are TGTGCCAGCAGCACAAATTTCGGGGTTATTAATGAAAAACTGTTTTTT. Its translation: CASSTNFGVINEKLFF.

The rearrangement links TRBV13 to TRBJ2-2; 11 bases fit TRBD1. CDR3 length: 15 residues. Per the germline V gene, CDR1 is PRHDT and CDR2 is FYEKMQ (reference sequence). Unmatched junction bases numbered 9, after V lost 8 bases and J lost 7 bases. CDR3 sequence reads: CASPQGQGVGGELFF. In nucleotides, the CDR3 is TGTGCCAGCCCTCAGGGACAGGGGGTAGGCGGGGAGCTGTTTTTT.

The chain combines TRBV3-1 with TRBJ2-7, with 7 positions matching TRBD2. J gave up 1 base and V 0 bases, and 12 bases lay outside the gene matches. Per the germline V gene, CDR1 is LGHDT and CDR2 is YNNKEL (reference sequence). This CDR3 is built from 18 residues. CDR3: CASSQDGVRGVKSYEQYF. As DNA, the CDR3 is TGTGCCAGCAGCCAAGATGGCGTTCGGGGGGTAAAGTCCTACGAGCAGTACTTC.

This clonotype was detected only a few times. The rearrangement joins TRBV25-1 to TRBJ2-5; 9 bases are shared with TRBD1. The CDR3 has 17 residues. With 8 bases clipped from V and 5 bases from J, the junction kept 18 bases outside the gene matches. The germline V gene encodes CDR1 MGHDK and CDR2 SYGVNS. This CDR3 is CASAGTGSSILFETQYF. As DNA, the CDR3 is TGTGCCAGCGCCGGGACAGGGAGTTCTATATTATTCGAGACCCAGTACTTC.

The CDR3 loop is CASRPDRARNEQFF. CDR3 nucleotides: TGTGCCAGCAGACCGGACAGGGCCCGCAATGAGCAGTTCTTC. The rearrangement joins TRBV7-8 to TRBJ2-1; 8 bases fit TRBD1. With V trimmed by 6 bases and J by 6 bases, 7 bases remained unmatched. The CDR3 covers 14 residues. Germline V gene sequence: CDR1 SGHVS, CDR2 FQNEAQ.